This TCR beta chain derives from a study of T cell repertoires in cytomegalovirus infection. Study overall: Through public TCR beta signatures, both CMV infection and matching HLA type were indicated.

One entry per CDR3 protein results from TCRdb running MiXCR on the reads. Altogether some 97,000 distinct CDR3 sequences are present, roughly a quarter being singletons, with the ten largest covering approximately 40%. This clonotype was detected many times. Its antigen is unidentified. Germline V CDR1 and CDR2: SGHTA, FQGTGA. V lost 4 bases to trimming and J lost 3 bases, with 15 bases between them. This CDR3 has 16 amino acids. General study findings and limits: Pooled public TCR beta family frequency picked out CMV carriers with the relevant HLA. HLA-C-restricted CMV clonotypes gave the most frequent clonotype in two of eight donors.

The sequence derives from a human donor in good health (CMV status not recorded). Some clones in this sample may be carry-over from other donors' samples. Sequenced material: CD8+ T cells from PBMCs. This chain connects TRBV7-3 to TRBJ2-2; D remains ambiguous. Here the CDR3 DNA reads TGTGCCAGCAGCTCCCCCGGATCATGGGACACCGGGGAGCTGTTTTTT. Translating it yields CASSSPGSWDTGELFF.